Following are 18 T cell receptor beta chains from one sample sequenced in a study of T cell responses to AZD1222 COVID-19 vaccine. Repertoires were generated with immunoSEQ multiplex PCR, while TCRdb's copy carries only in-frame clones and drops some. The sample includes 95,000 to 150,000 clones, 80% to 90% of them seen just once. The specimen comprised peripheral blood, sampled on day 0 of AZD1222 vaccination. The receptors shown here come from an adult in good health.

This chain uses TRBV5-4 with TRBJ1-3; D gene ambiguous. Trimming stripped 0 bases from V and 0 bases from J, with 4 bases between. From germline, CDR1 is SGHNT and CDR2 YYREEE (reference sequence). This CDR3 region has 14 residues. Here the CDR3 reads CASSLDRSGNTIYF. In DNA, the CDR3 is TGTGCCAGCAGCTTGGACCGCTCTGGAAACACCATATATTTT.

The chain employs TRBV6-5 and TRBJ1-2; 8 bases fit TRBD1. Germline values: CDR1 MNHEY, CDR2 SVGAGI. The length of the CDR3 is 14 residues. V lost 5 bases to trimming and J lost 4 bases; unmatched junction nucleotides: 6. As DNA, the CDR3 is TGTGCCAGCAGTACGACAGGGGATACCTATGGCTACACCTTC. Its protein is CASSTTGDTYGYTF.

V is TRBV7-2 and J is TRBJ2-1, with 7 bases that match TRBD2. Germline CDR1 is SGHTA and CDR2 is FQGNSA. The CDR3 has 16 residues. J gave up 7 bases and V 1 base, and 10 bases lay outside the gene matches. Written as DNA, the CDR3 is TGTGCCAGCAGCTTAGTCCCGGGGGAGGGTGCGAATGAGCAGTTCTTC. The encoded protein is CASSLVPGEGANEQFF. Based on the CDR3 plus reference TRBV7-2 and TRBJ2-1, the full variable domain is GAGVSQSPSNKVTEKGKDVELRCDPISGHTALYWYRQSLGQGLEFLIYFQGNSAPDKSGLPSDRFSAERTGGSVSTLTIQRTQQEDSAVYLCASSLVPGEGANEQFFGPGTRLTVL.

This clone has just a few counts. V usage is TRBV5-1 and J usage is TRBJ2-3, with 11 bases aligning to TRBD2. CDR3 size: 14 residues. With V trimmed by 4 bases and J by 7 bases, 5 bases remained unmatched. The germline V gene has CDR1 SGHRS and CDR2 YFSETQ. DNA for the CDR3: TGCGCCAGCAGCCTTAGCGGGGGGGTAAATACGCAGTATTTT. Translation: CASSLSGGVNTQYF.

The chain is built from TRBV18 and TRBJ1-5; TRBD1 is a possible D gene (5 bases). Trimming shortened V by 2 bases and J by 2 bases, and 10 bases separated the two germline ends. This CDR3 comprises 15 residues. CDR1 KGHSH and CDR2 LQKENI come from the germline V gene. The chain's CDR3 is CASSPGGRGNQPQHF. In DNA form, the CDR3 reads TGTGCCAGCTCACCAGGAGGCAGGGGCAATCAGCCCCAGCATTTT.

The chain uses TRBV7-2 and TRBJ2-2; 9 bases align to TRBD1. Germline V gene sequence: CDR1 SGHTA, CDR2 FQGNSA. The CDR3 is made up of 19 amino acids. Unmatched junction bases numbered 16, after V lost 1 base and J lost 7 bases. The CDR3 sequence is CASSLDYFPGQGNDGELFF. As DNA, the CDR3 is TGTGCCAGCAGCTTAGATTATTTCCCCGGACAGGGGAATGACGGGGAGCTGTTTTTT.

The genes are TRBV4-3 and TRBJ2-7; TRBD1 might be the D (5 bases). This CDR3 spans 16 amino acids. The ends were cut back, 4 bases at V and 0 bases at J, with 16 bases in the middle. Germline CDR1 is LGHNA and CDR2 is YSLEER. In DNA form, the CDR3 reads TGCGCCAGCAGCCGCTCAGGGTTTAGGTCCTCCTACGAGCAGTACTTC. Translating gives CASSRSGFRSSYEQYF.

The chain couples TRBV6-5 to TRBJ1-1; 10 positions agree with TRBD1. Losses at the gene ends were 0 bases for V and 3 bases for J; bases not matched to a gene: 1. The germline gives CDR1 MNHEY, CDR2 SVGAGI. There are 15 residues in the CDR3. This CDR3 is CASSYSGQGDTEAFF. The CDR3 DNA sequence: TGTGCCAGCAGTTACTCCGGACAGGGGGACACTGAAGCTTTCTTT.

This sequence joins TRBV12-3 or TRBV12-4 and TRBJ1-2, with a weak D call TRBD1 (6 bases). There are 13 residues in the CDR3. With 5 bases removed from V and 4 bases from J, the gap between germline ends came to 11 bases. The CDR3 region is CASSPDRTYGYTF. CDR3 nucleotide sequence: TGTGCCAGCAGTCCAGACAGGACCTATGGCTACACCTTC.

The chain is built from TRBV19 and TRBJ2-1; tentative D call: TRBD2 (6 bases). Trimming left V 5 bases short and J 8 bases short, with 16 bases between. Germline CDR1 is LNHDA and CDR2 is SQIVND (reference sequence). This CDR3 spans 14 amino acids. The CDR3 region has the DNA TGTGCCAGTAGTCCTGTATTGGGAGGAGATGAGCAGTTCTTC. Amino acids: CASSPVLGGDEQFF. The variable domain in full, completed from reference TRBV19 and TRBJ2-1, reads DGGITQSPKYLFRKEGQNVTLSCEQNLNHDAMYWYRQDPGQGLRLIYYSQIVNDFQKGDIAEGYSVSREKKESFPLTVTSAQKNPTAFYLCASSPVLGGDEQFFGPGTRLTVL.

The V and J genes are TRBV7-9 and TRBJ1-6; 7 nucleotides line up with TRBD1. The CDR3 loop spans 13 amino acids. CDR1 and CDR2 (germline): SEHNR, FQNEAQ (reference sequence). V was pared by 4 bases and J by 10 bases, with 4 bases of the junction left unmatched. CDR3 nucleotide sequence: TGTGCCAGCAGCTACACAGGGGACTCACCCCTCCACTTT. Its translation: CASSYTGDSPLHF. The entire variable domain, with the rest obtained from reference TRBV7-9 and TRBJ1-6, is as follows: DTGVSQNPRHKITKRGQNVTFRCDPISEHNRLYWYRQTLGQGPEFLTYFQNEAQLEKSRLLSDRFSAERPKGSFSTLEIQRTEQGDSAMYLCASSYTGDSPLHFGNGTRLTVT.

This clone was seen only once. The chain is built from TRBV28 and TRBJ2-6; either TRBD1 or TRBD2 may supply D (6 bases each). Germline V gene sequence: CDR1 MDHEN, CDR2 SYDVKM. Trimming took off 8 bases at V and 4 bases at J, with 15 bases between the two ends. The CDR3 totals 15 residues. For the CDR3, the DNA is TGTGCCAGCTCAAATGGGGGGCAAGGGGCCAACGTCCTGACTTTC. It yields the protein CASSNGGQGANVLTF.

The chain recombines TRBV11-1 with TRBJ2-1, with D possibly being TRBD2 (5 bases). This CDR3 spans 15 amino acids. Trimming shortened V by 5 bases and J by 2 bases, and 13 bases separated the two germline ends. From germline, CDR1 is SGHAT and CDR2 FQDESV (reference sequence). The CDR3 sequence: CASSPGLGPYNEQFF. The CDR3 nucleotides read TGTGCCAGCAGCCCCGGACTCGGCCCCTACAATGAGCAGTTCTTC. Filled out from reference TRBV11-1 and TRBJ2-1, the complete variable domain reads EAEVAQSPRYKITEKSQAVAFWCDPISGHATLYWYRQILGQGPELLVQFQDESVVDDSQLPKDRFSAERLKGVDSTLKIQPAELGDSAMYLCASSPGLGPYNEQFFGPGTRLTVL.

DNA for the CDR3: TGTGCCAGCAGTTTGTTTCGGGATACGCAGTATTTT. Translation: CASSLFRDTQYF. The rearrangement uses TRBV12-3 or TRBV12-4 and TRBJ2-3; D gene unclear. Trimming removed 3 bases from V and 6 bases from J, with 7 bases in between. The CDR3 has 12 residues.

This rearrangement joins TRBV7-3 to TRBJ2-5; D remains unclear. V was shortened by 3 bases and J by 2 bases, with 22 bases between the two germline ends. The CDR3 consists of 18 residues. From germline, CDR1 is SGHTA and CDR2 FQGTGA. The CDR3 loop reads CASSFLTVPSPKQETQYF. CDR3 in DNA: TGTGCCAGCAGCTTCCTTACGGTGCCGAGCCCGAAACAAGAGACCCAGTACTTC.

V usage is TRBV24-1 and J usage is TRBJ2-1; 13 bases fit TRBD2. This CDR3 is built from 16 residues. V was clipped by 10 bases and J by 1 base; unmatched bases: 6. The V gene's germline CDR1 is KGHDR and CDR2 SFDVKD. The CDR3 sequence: CATTGTSGKSYNEQFF. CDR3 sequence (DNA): TGTGCCACAACTGGGACTAGCGGGAAGTCCTACAATGAGCAGTTCTTC.

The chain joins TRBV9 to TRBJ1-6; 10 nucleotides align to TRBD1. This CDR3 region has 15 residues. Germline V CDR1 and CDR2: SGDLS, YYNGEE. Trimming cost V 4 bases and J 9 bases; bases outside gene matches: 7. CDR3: CASSPSGTGVSPLHF. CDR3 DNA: TGTGCCAGCAGCCCATCAGGGACAGGGGTTTCACCCCTCCACTTT.

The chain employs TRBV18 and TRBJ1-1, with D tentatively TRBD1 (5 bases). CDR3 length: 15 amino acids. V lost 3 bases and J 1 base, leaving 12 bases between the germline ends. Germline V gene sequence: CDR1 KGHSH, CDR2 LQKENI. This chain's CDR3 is CASSPDVTENTEAFF. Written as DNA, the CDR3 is TGTGCCAGCTCACCTGATGTGACAGAGAACACTGAAGCTTTCTTT. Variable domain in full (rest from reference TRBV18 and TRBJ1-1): NAGVMQNPRHLVRRRGQEARLRCSPMKGHSHVYWYRQLPEEGLKFMVYLQKENIIDESGMPKERFSAEFPKEGPSILRIQQVVRGDSAAYFCASSPDVTENTEAFFGQGTRLTVV.